What follows is one T cell receptor beta chain and its context. What it binds is unknown. The data derive from a study of response to subunit inactivated influenza vaccine. Findings of the study overall: Authors proposed each seasonal influenza vaccination draws in few new T cells.

TCRdb recomputed calls from the RT-PCR reads with MiXCR, one row per CDR3 protein. The top ten hold 6% to 8% of the sample, which has hundreds of thousands of distinct CDR3 sequences, around 13% seen once. CDR3 length equals 14 residues. From germline, CDR1 is DFQATT and CDR2 SNEGSKA (reference sequence). V shed 6 bases, J shed 5 bases, and the junction held 8 bases outside the gene matches. The chain links TRBV20-1 to TRBJ2-3; 10 positions agree with TRBD2. Sequences were derived from PBMCs from blood, sampled 14 days before vaccination. This receptor was identified in a man aged 50-59 years who received an inactivated influenza vaccine. The CDR3 nucleotides are TGCAGTGCAGGGCGTAGCGGGGGGTTAGATACGCAGTATTTT. Translating gives CSAGRSGGLDTQYF.